A single sample gave rise to the 11 T cell receptor beta chains below, sequenced in a study of T cell responses to AZD1222 COVID-19 vaccine. Generated by immunoSEQ multiplex PCR, the TCRdb table keeps only in-frame clones and is missing some. This table holds approximately 120,000 clones, 80% to 90% found once. This sample comprised peripheral blood, obtained on day 0 of AZD1222 vaccination. The receptors shown here come from an adult in good health.

This chain links TRBV24-1 with TRBJ2-2; D not certain. The germline gives CDR1 KGHDR, CDR2 SFDVKD. The CDR3 consists of 14 residues. V was cut by 7 bases and J by 6 bases, with 14 bases left in between. Here the CDR3 reads CATRGIDGAGELFF. CDR3 DNA sequence: TGTGCCACCAGGGGGATTGATGGGGCCGGGGAGCTGTTTTTT.

The J gene is TRBJ2-1, the V gene TRBV4-3, with 9 positions matching TRBD2. Germline values: CDR1 LGHNA, CDR2 YSLEER. The CDR3 is 14 amino acids. Germline trimming cut 5 bases from V and 4 bases from J; bases unmatched to any gene: 3. The CDR3 sequence: CASSSLAGYNEQFF. In DNA, the CDR3 is TGCGCCAGCAGCTCCCTAGCGGGGTACAATGAGCAGTTCTTC.

The chain combines TRBV19 with TRBJ2-7; no clear D gene. CDR3 size: 15 residues. V lost 1 base and J lost 5, with 15 bases in between. Per germline, CDR1 LNHDA and CDR2 SQIVND (reference sequence). CDR3 loop: CASSIVGSAGHEQYF. DNA of the CDR3: TGTGCCAGTAGTATAGTGGGCTCGGCAGGCCACGAGCAGTACTTC.

The chain is built from TRBV4-2 and TRBJ1-2; D might be TRBD1 (5 bases). Trimming cost V 4 bases and J 5 bases, with 17 bases left between them. The CDR3 consists of 15 residues. Germline V gene lookup returns CDR1 LGHNA and CDR2 YNFKEQ. The CDR3, as DNA: TGTGCCAGCAGCCGCACCGACAGTAGGGAGTATGGCTACACCTTC. It encodes CASSRTDSREYGYTF.

This clone came up a few times. The V gene is TRBV29-1, the J gene TRBJ2-1, with a weak D call TRBD1 (6 bases). Germline values: CDR1 SQVTM, CDR2 ANQGSEA. Trimming shortened V by 7 bases and J by 8 bases, and 12 bases separated the two germline ends. The CDR3 totals 11 residues. CDR3 coding DNA: TGCAGCGCTAAGGACAGTGATGAGCAGTTCTTC. It is translated as CSAKDSDEQFF.

The chain combines TRBV28 with TRBJ1-5, with TRBD1 matching over 7 bases. Per germline, CDR1 MDHEN and CDR2 SYDVKM. Trimming at V came to 1 base and at J to 7 bases, leaving 7 bases not matched to a gene. The CDR3 is made up of 15 amino acids. The CDR3 here is CASSLSRGGRQPQHF. DNA of the CDR3: TGTGCCAGCAGTTTATCGAGAGGGGGCCGGCAGCCCCAGCATTTT.

About this clone: A junction boundary mismatches the germline segment, possibly from a read error. The chain has TRBV14 and TRBJ2-7; D is unresolved. The germline gives CDR1 SGHDN, CDR2 FVKESK. This CDR3 spans 13 amino acids. The CDR3 loop reads CASSPRTSNEQYF. The CDR3 DNA reads TGTGCCAGCAGCCCCCGGACCTCCAACGAGCAGTACTTC.

This chain connects TRBV30 to TRBJ1-2; the match to TRBD1 covers 7 bases. Germline trimming cut 8 bases from V and 6 bases from J; bases unmatched to any gene: 9. The germline V gene has CDR1 GTSNPN and CDR2 SVGIG (reference sequence). CDR3 size: 12 residues. The CDR3 nucleotides read TGTGCCCTAGGAGGGGGCGAGGATGGCTACACCTTC. Amino acids: CALGGGEDGYTF.

J is TRBJ2-5 and V is TRBV19; D might be TRBD2 (6 bases). From germline, CDR1 is LNHDA and CDR2 SQIVND (reference sequence). The CDR3 is 15 amino acids. V lost 4 bases, J lost 4 bases, and 16 bases lay in between. The CDR3 sequence is CASSSGTQYTETQYF. In DNA, the CDR3 is TGTGCCAGTAGTAGCGGGACGCAATATACAGAGACCCAGTACTTC.

The V gene is TRBV6-5, the J gene TRBJ2-7, with 7 bases fitting TRBD1. The germline gives CDR1 MNHEY, CDR2 SVGAGI. V lost 8 bases, J lost 5 bases, and 12 bases stayed unmatched. The CDR3 has 14 amino acids. The CDR3 spells CASGERGGKHEQYF. The CDR3 DNA follows: TGTGCCAGCGGGGAGCGAGGGGGCAAGCACGAGCAGTACTTC.

The V and J genes are TRBV19 and TRBJ1-6; weak D call: TRBD1 (5 bases). Looked up from germline, CDR1 is LNHDA and CDR2 is SQIVND (reference sequence). The CDR3 is 12 amino acids. V lost 3 bases, J lost 12 bases, and 9 bases lay in between. The CDR3 coding sequence is TGTGCCAGTAGTATGGGGGAAGGACCCCTCCACTTT. Residues: CASSMGEGPLHF.